This TCR beta chain is from a study of T cells in Graves' hyperthyroidism and ophthalmopathy. Background on the study: Staff took peripheral blood when the initial diagnosis was made, before any treatment began.

The germline gives CDR1 MDHEN, CDR2 SYDVKM. The CDR3 is made up of 14 amino acids. Deletions cut 1 base from V and 1 base from J, with 8 bases between. The CDR3 regions of TCR beta were amplified from RNA transcripts. The HTBI primer set was used in a first-round RT-PCR of the TCR CDR3. A single record per CDR3 protein comes from TCRdb applying MiXCR to the multiplex PCR reads. Altogether roughly 740,000 distinct CDR3 sequences are present, about a sixth being singletons, with the ten largest covering 8.4%. Patients between 18 and 65 years old had hyperthyroidism, newly diagnosed and lasting under 2 months. The PBMCs studied were ones that came from roughly 11 ml fresh peripheral blood.

The clonotype comes from a man between 18 and 29 years old with Graves' hyperthyroidism. The sequenced sample consisted of blood. This rearrangement joins TRBV28 to TRBJ2-7; no firm D call. CDR3 DNA sequence: TGTGCCAGCAGTTTATCTACAGTATCCTACGAGCAGTACTTC. Protein sequence: CASSLSTVSYEQYF.